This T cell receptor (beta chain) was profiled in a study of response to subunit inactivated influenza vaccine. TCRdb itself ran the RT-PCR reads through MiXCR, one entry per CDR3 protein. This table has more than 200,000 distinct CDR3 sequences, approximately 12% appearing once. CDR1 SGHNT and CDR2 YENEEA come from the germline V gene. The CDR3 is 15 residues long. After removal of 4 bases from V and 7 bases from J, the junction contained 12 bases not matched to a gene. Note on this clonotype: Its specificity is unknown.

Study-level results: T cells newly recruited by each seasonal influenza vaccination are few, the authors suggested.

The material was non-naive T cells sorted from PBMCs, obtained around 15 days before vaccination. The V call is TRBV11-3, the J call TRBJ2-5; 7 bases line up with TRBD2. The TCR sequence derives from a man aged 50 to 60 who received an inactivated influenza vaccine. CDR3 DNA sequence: TGTGCCAGCAGCTCCAACCGGGACCCGGGGGGGACCCAGTACTTC. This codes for CASSSNRDPGGTQYF.